These 15 T cell receptor beta chains were sequenced from one sample in a study of T cell clonality in common variable immunodeficiency. Measured with immunoSEQ multiplex PCR; TCRdb has only the in-frame clones, and not every one. There are about 52,000 clones in the sample, none observed a single time. The sample comprised peripheral blood mononuclear cells. These receptors all come from a person aged 18 to 70 in good health.

This clone occurred many times. The read terminates 3 residues before the CDR3 end, so the remaining end is supplied by the germline J gene. V and J are TRBV19 and TRBJ1-6; possible D gene TRBD1, 5 bases. The CDR3 is 15 amino acids. Trimming removed 3 bases at V and 7 bases at J, with 13 bases between. The V gene's germline CDR1 is LNHDA and CDR2 SQIVND (reference sequence). The DNA read from the CDR3 is TGTGCCAGTAGTATCAGGGCAGGGATAAATTCACCC. Its protein is CASSIRAGINSP. The CDR3 in its entirety is CASSIRAGINSPLHF.

This clone was detected only a few times. Read sequence stops 3 residues before the CDR3 end, and the germline J gene provides the missing end. The rearrangement joins TRBV18 to TRBJ1-1; TRBD1 agrees at 11 bases. V was pared by 5 bases and J by 4 bases, with 6 bases of the junction left unmatched. Germline V lookup: CDR1 KGHSH, CDR2 LQKENI. This CDR3 comprises 15 residues. The sequenced part of the CDR3 DNA is TGTGCCAGCTCAGACCGGGACAGGGGGGGCACTGAA. It encodes CASSDRDRGGTE. The full CDR3 protein reads CASSDRDRGGTEAFF.

Remarks on this clone: The CDR3 goes on 3 residues after the read ends, and that part is filled in from the germline J gene. This chain uses TRBV7-9 with TRBJ2-3, with D maybe TRBD2 (6 bases). Looked up from germline, CDR1 is SEHNR and CDR2 is FQNEAQ (reference sequence). V shed 1 base and J shed 4 bases, with 12 bases lying between them. The CDR3 runs 15 residues. The CDR3 reads CASSLGLGAADTQYF. The CDR3 bases that were read are TGTGCCAGCAGCTTAGGACTAGGCGCCGCAGATACG.

Ten or more counts support this clone. The CDR3 end falls 3 residues outside the read, so it is completed with the germline J gene. The chain is built from TRBV11-2 and TRBJ2-3; D unresolved. The CDR3 runs to 14 residues. Germline CDR1 reads SGHAT; CDR2 reads FQNNGV. Trimming cost V 6 bases and J 1 base, with 11 bases left between them. Partial CDR3 DNA: TGTGCCAGCAGTCACAGAACACGCACAGATACG. Translated, it gives CASSHRTRTDT. The full CDR3 protein is CASSHRTRTDTQYF.

This clone appeared many times. The CDR3 extends 3 residues past the end of the read, so its final part is completed from the germline J gene. The chain combines TRBV20-1 with TRBJ2-1; the match to TRBD2 covers 10 bases. The CDR3 is 14 amino acids. Per germline, CDR1 DFQATT and CDR2 SNEGSKA (reference sequence). Trimming cost V 3 bases and J 4 bases; bases outside gene matches: 3. The CDR3 reads CSARGTSEYNEQFF. The sequenced part of the CDR3 DNA is TGCAGTGCTAGGGGGACTAGCGAGTACAATGAG.

This clone has a count of ten or more. The sequence runs out 3 residues before the end of the CDR3; the remainder is reconstructed from the germline J gene. The rearrangement joins TRBV20-1 to TRBJ2-3; 12 bases match TRBD2. The CDR3 length is 15 residues. In germline, CDR1 is DFQATT, CDR2 SNEGSKA (reference sequence). With V trimmed by 5 bases and J by 6 bases, 9 bases remained unmatched. CDR3 loop: CSAVGLAGQEDTQYF. The part of the CDR3 DNA that was read is TGCAGTGCTGTGGGACTAGCGGGCCAAGAGGATACG.

This clone was seen repeatedly, ten times or more. The read falls 3 residues short of the CDR3 end, and the missing part is taken from the germline J gene. The rearrangement uses TRBV19 and TRBJ1-2; 7 bases align to TRBD1. Germline V lookup: CDR1 LNHDA, CDR2 SQIVND (reference sequence). V was clipped by 10 bases and J by 4 bases; unmatched bases: 9. CDR3 length equals 13 residues. The CDR3 loop reads CATRDREGYGYTF. The CDR3 DNA, read in part, is TGTGCCACCAGAGACAGGGAAGGCTATGGC. Combining the CDR3 with reference TRBV19 and TRBJ1-2 gives the whole variable domain DGGITQSPKYLFRKEGQNVTLSCEQNLNHDAMYWYRQDPGQGLRLIYYSQIVNDFQKGDIAEGYSVSREKKESFPLTVTSAQKNPTAFYLCATRDREGYGYTFGSGTRLTVV.

This clone was found many times. Sequencing ends 3 residues short of the CDR3 end; the germline J gene provides the rest. This chain connects TRBV14 to TRBJ1-1; D gene uncertain. V lost 1 base and J lost 6, with 15 bases in between. The V gene's germline CDR1 is SGHDN and CDR2 FVKESK. The CDR3 has 15 amino acids. The CDR3 here is CASSQVSGVLAEAFF. Partial CDR3 DNA: TGTGCCAGCAGCCAAGTATCCGGGGTTCTGGCTGAA.

Many counts were recorded for this clone. The observed sequence ends 3 residues before the CDR3 terminus, with the missing tail filled in from the germline J gene. This chain links TRBV7-9 with TRBJ2-5; TRBD2 agrees at 7 bases. CDR3 length equals 15 residues. V dropped 5 bases and J dropped 3; count of bases not matched to a gene: 9. The germline gives CDR1 SEHNR, CDR2 FQNEAQ (reference sequence). The CDR3 bases that were read are TGTGCCAGCAGCCTCATCCCCGGGACTAAAGAGACC. Translated: CASSLIPGTKET. The whole CDR3 protein reads CASSLIPGTKETQYF.

This clone occurred many times. The observed sequence ends 3 residues before the CDR3 terminus, with the missing tail filled in from the germline J gene. This sequence joins TRBV5-1 and TRBJ1-1; TRBD1 matches at 8 bases. Trimming at V came to 1 base and at J to 1 base, leaving 9 bases not matched to a gene. The germline V gene encodes CDR1 SGHRS and CDR2 YFSETQ. There are 17 residues in the CDR3. CDR3 DNA, as far as it was read: TGCGCCAGCAGCTTGAAGTCTTCAGGGGGCCAGAACACTGAA. Protein: CASSLKSSGGQNTE. The whole CDR3 reads CASSLKSSGGQNTEAFF. The full variable domain, its missing parts supplied by reference TRBV5-1 and TRBJ1-1, is KAGVTQTPRYLIKTRGQQVTLSCSPISGHRSVSWYQQTPGQGLQFLFEYFSETQRNKGNFPGRFSGRQFSNSRSEMNVSTLELGDSALYLCASSLKSSGGQNTEAFFGQGTRLTVV.

This clone has a count of ten or more. The read falls 3 residues short of the CDR3 end, and the missing part is taken from the germline J gene. V and J are TRBV5-3 and TRBJ2-2, with D possibly TRBD2 on 6 matching bases. TRBV5-3 is marked as an open reading frame, function uncertain. Trimming left V 0 bases short and J 5 bases short, with 8 bases between. This CDR3 comprises 14 residues. Partial CDR3 DNA: TGTGCCAGAAGCTTGGTTCGGGGGACCGGGGAG. Protein sequence: CARSLVRGTGE. The entire CDR3 sequence reads CARSLVRGTGELFF.

At least ten counts were recorded for this clone. From the germline J gene comes the end of the CDR3, since the read stops 3 residues before it. The chain links TRBV6-1 to TRBJ2-6, with 7 bases matching TRBD1. The CDR3 length is 15 residues. V lost 2 bases to trimming and J lost 5 bases; unmatched junction nucleotides: 3. CDR1 is MNHNS, CDR2 SASEGT, per germline. Partial CDR3 DNA: TGTGCCAGCAGTGAAAACAGGGGCTGGGCCAACGTC. Translating gives CASSENRGWANV. Given in full, the CDR3 is CASSENRGWANVLTF.

The sample holds many counts of this clone. Distinct nucleotide sequences in the sample also encode this CDR3. CDR3 bases read: TGTGCCAGCTCACCCACCCAGGTTTCTGGAAACACC. It yields the protein CASSPTQVSGNT. Given in full, the CDR3 is CASSPTQVSGNTIYF. The chain uses TRBV18 and TRBJ1-3; D is ambiguous. The read gets to within 3 residues of the CDR3 end, and the germline J gene fills in the rest. This CDR3 comprises 15 residues. Germline loops: CDR1 KGHSH, CDR2 LQKENI. Trimming stripped 3 bases from V and 1 base from J, with 10 bases between.

At least ten counts were recorded for this clone. The read ends 3 residues before the CDR3 terminus; that terminus is restored from the germline J gene. The chain is built from TRBV2 and TRBJ2-3; tentative D call: TRBD2 (5 bases). V was pared by 6 bases and J by 2 bases, with 15 bases between. Germline CDR1 SNHLY, CDR2 FYNNEI. CDR3 length: 15 residues. The CDR3 region is CASSDQRTPTDTQYF. Incomplete CDR3 DNA: TGTGCCAGCAGCGACCAGCGGACCCCCACAGATACG.

This clone came up many times. The CDR3 end lies 3 residues beyond the end of the read and is filled in from the germline J gene. This sequence joins TRBV5-1 and TRBJ1-5; TRBD1 matches 9 bases. CDR3 length: 18 residues. The trim removed 0 bases at V and 0 bases at J, leaving 7 bases unmatched. Germline V CDR1 and CDR2: SGHRS, YFSETQ. The DNA read from the CDR3 is TGCGCCAGCAGCTTGGACACAGGGGGCCCTCATAGCAATCAGCCC. It is translated as CASSLDTGGPHSNQP. The full CDR3 reads CASSLDTGGPHSNQPQHF.